The 25 T cell receptor beta chains below were found in one sample sequenced in a study of graft-versus-host responses after intestinal transplantation. The assay was immunoSEQ multiplex PCR, and TCRdb's table has in-frame clones only and misses some. The table records about 97,000 clones, around 92% of them present only once. No antigens are known for them. This specimen consisted of unstimulated CD8+ T cells sorted from spleen or lymph node cells, obtained before transplant. The receptors come from a human donor who was the organ donor for an intestinal transplant.

The chain is built from TRBV6-1 and TRBJ1-5; 8 bases line up with TRBD1. Losses at the gene ends were 7 bases for V and 0 bases for J; bases not matched to a gene: 5. Per the germline V gene, CDR1 is MNHNS and CDR2 is SASEGT. The CDR3 loop spans 15 amino acids. CDR3 in amino acids: CASNTGGNSNQPQHF. In nucleotides, the CDR3 is TGTGCCAGCAATACAGGGGGAAATAGCAATCAGCCCCAGCATTTT.

This chain joins TRBV11-2 and TRBJ2-1; 11 bases align to TRBD2. The CDR3 runs 16 residues. Germline V gives CDR1 SGHAT, CDR2 FQNNGV. V lost 5 bases, J lost 2 bases, and 5 bases stayed unmatched. The CDR3 nucleotides read TGTGCCAGCAGCCTCACTAGCGGGGGAACCTACAATGAGCAGTTCTTC. This sequence encodes CASSLTSGGTYNEQFF.

The rearrangement joins TRBV4-2 to TRBJ1-1; D uncertain. V was shortened by 0 bases and J by 3 bases, with 8 bases between the two germline ends. Germline V lookup: CDR1 LGHNA, CDR2 YNFKEQ. The CDR3 totals 14 residues. The CDR3: CASSQDWEDTEAFF. CDR3 sequence (DNA): TGTGCCAGCAGCCAAGACTGGGAGGACACTGAAGCTTTCTTT.

The gene calls are TRBV5-1 and TRBJ2-7, with D perhaps matching TRBD1 (5 bases). Germline values: CDR1 SGHRS, CDR2 YFSETQ. Trimming removed 0 bases at V and 7 bases at J, with 20 bases between. CDR3 length equals 16 residues. The DNA for the CDR3 is TGCGCCAGCAGCTTGGATCTTGGTCCCAGGGCTTGGGAGCAGTACTTC. Translated, it gives CASSLDLGPRAWEQYF.

The chain has TRBV6-5 and TRBJ2-5; tentatively, D is TRBD1 (5 bases). V was clipped by 0 bases and J by 3 bases, with 11 bases between them. This CDR3 region has 15 residues. Germline V gene lookup returns CDR1 MNHEY and CDR2 SVGAGI. The CDR3 sequence: CASSYSISREETQYF. In DNA, the CDR3 is TGTGCCAGCAGTTACTCGATTTCCAGGGAAGAGACCCAGTACTTC.

The chain uses TRBV7-9 and TRBJ1-2, with 7 bases matching TRBD1. Germline CDR1 is SEHNR and CDR2 is FQNEAQ (reference sequence). The CDR3 is 16 residues long. V trimming: 5 bases; J trimming: 4 bases; junction bases outside the gene matches: 13. As DNA, the CDR3 is TGTGCCAGCAGCCCCCGTAGGGACAGTCAATTCTATGGCTACACCTTC. Protein product: CASSPRRDSQFYGYTF.

This clone was counted a single time. V is TRBV6-1 and J is TRBJ1-2; D gene unclear. The CDR3 is 13 residues long. The V and J ends lost 4 bases and 4 bases respectively, with 10 bases between them. The germline V gene has CDR1 MNHNS and CDR2 SASEGT. The CDR3, as DNA: TGTGCCAGCAGTGTTGCCCCGGGCTATGGCTACACCTTC. Residues: CASSVAPGYGYTF.

V gene TRBV15 combines with J gene TRBJ1-5, with D possibly TRBD1 on 5 matching bases. The V end lost 0 bases, the J end lost 2 bases, and 14 bases lay between the germline ends. Germline V gene sequence: CDR1 LNHNV, CDR2 YYDKDF (reference sequence). The CDR3 is made up of 17 amino acids. CDR3 sequence (DNA): TGTGCCACCAGCAGAGATCTGACGGGGGTGGGCAATCAGCCCCAGCATTTT. This encodes CATSRDLTGVGNQPQHF.

The chain uses TRBV27 and TRBJ2-3, with 10 bases lining up with TRBD1. This CDR3 contains 16 residues. In germline, CDR1 is MNHEY, CDR2 SMNVEV (reference sequence). V was clipped by 4 bases and J by 1 base; unmatched bases: 5. The CDR3 coding sequence is TGTGCCAGCAGTTCGCTGGGGACAGGGGGCACAGATACGCAGTATTTT. Its translation is CASSSLGTGGTDTQYF.

The chain joins TRBV21-1 to TRBJ1-3; the table's D call TRBD1 went unverified against the DNA. TRBV21-1 is labeled a pseudogene. The CDR3 has 17 residues. The CDR3 nucleotides read TGTGCCAGCAGCTTCTCACCAGGCAGGGGTTCCGGAAACACCATATATTTT. Translation: CASSFSPGRGSGNTIYF.

The chain uses TRBV11-2 and TRBJ1-5, with D unresolved. CDR3 size: 13 residues. Germline V gene data show CDR1 as SGHAT and CDR2 as FQNNGV. Trimming shortened V by 1 base and J by 6 bases, and 7 bases separated the two germline ends. The CDR3, as DNA: TGTGCCAGCAGCTTAGGGTACGGTCAGCCCCAGCATTTT. It codes for CASSLGYGQPQHF.

The V call is TRBV7-3, the J call TRBJ1-1; D not certain. From germline, CDR1 is SGHTA and CDR2 FQGTGA. The CDR3 loop spans 16 amino acids. The V end was cut by 5 bases, the J end by 0 bases, with 16 bases between. The DNA of the CDR3 is TGTGCCAGCAGCCTTTTCGGCGGCTTTATGAACACTGAAGCTTTCTTT. It is translated as CASSLFGGFMNTEAFF.

This clone was picked up one time. CDR3 DNA sequence: TGCAGCGTTGAGGAGACCTACGGCTACACCTTC. This encodes CSVEETYGYTF. This sequence joins TRBV29-1 and TRBJ1-2; D unclear. Germline V gene sequence: CDR1 SQVTM, CDR2 ANQGSEA. Trimming removed 3 bases from V and 8 bases from J, with 10 bases in between. The CDR3 has 11 residues.

The sample holds one count of this clone. The chain uses TRBV2 and TRBJ1-2; a possible D gene is TRBD1 (6 bases). The CDR3 is made up of 15 amino acids. Germline V gene data show CDR1 as SNHLY and CDR2 as FYNNEI. The V end lost 10 bases, the J end lost 7 bases, and 25 bases lay between the germline ends. CDR3 protein: CAIHGIPDRSRGYTF. The CDR3 DNA follows: TGTGCCATACATGGGATACCAGACAGGTCCCGTGGCTACACCTTC.

The chain combines TRBV20-1 with TRBJ2-1, with a possible D match to TRBD1 (5 bases). In germline, CDR1 is DFQATT, CDR2 SNEGSKA (reference sequence). The CDR3 covers 11 residues. V lost 6 bases, J lost 12 bases, and 15 bases lay in between. CDR3 nucleotides: TGCAGTGCCCCTTGGGGCGGTCGGCAGTTCTTC. It codes for CSAPWGGRQFF.

This clone was seen only a few times. The genes are TRBV9 and TRBJ2-1; no definite D call. This CDR3 contains 13 residues. The germline gives CDR1 SGDLS, CDR2 YYNGEE. The V end lost 0 bases, the J end lost 5 bases, and 6 bases lay between the germline ends. For the CDR3, the DNA is TGTGCCAGCAGCGTAGGTTACAACAATGAGCAGTTCTTC. Protein product: CASSVGYNNEQFF.

This chain links TRBV2 with TRBJ2-1; 11 bases line up with TRBD2. With V trimmed by 7 bases and J by 6 bases, 5 bases remained unmatched. The germline V gene has CDR1 SNHLY and CDR2 FYNNEI. The CDR3 has 14 residues. The CDR3 region has the DNA TGTGCCAGCATGTCTAGCGGGGGGAGCAATGAGCAGTTCTTC. Translating gives CASMSSGGSNEQFF.

The chain recombines TRBV5-6 with TRBJ2-1; 7 bases match TRBD1. The germline V gene encodes CDR1 SGHDT and CDR2 YYEEEE. This CDR3 spans 13 amino acids. J gave up 6 bases and V 0 bases, and 0 bases lay outside the gene matches. CDR3 in amino acids: CASSLGTGNEQFF. The CDR3 nucleotides are TGTGCCAGCAGCTTGGGGACAGGCAATGAGCAGTTCTTC.

The rearrangement uses TRBV6-5 and TRBJ1-2; 10 bases agree with TRBD1. V was pared by 6 bases and J by 5 bases, with 9 bases of the junction left unmatched. Germline CDR1 reads MNHEY; CDR2 reads SVGAGI. CDR3 length: 15 amino acids. The CDR3 DNA is TGTGCCAGCAGCCTCGGACAGGGGGGAACTTATGGCTACACCTTC. It encodes CASSLGQGGTYGYTF.

The chain employs TRBV28 and TRBJ2-7, with TRBD2 identical over 8 bases. The CDR3 is made up of 14 amino acids. The germline V gene has CDR1 MDHEN and CDR2 SYDVKM. V gave up 5 bases and J gave up 3 bases; unmatched junction bases: 6. CDR3 residues: CASSTGTSVYEQYF. For the CDR3, the DNA is TGTGCCAGCAGTACCGGGACTAGTGTCTACGAGCAGTACTTC.

The V gene is TRBV6-5, the J gene TRBJ2-5, with 8 bases identical to TRBD2. Looked up from germline, CDR1 is MNHEY and CDR2 is SVGAGI. The CDR3 sequence is 13 residues long. V was clipped by 7 bases and J by 5 bases; unmatched bases: 6. CDR3 DNA: TGTGCCAGCAAGATTAGCGGGGTTGAGACCCAGTACTTC. This codes for CASKISGVETQYF.

The chain has TRBV10-3 and TRBJ2-7, with a possible D match to TRBD2 (5 bases). Germline lookup yields CDR1 ENHRY and CDR2 SYGVKD. There are 15 residues in the CDR3. Trimming stripped 5 bases from V and 5 bases from J, with 19 bases between. Written as DNA, the CDR3 is TGTGCCATCAGTCCAGTGGGCGGAGGAAACAACGAGCAGTACTTC. Its translation: CAISPVGGGNNEQYF.

The V call is TRBV7-3, the J call TRBJ2-1; 10 positions agree with TRBD2. The junction had 7 bases not matched to a gene; V was cut back by 4 bases and J by 7 bases. The length of the CDR3 is 15 residues. Germline CDR1 SGHTA, CDR2 FQGTGA. The CDR3 DNA reads TGTGCCAGCAGCTCAGCAGCGGGAGGGCCAAATGAGCAGTTCTTC. As protein: CASSSAAGGPNEQFF.

The V gene is TRBV21-1, the J gene TRBJ2-2; the table assigns TRBD1, which was not confirmed against the DNA. TRBV21-1 is a known pseudogene. This CDR3 comprises 16 residues. The CDR3 here is CASKKDRAKETGELFF. The CDR3, as DNA: TGTGCCAGCAAAAAGGACAGGGCGAAAGAGACCGGGGAGCTGTTTTTT.

The chain carries TRBV2 and TRBJ2-1, with 8 bases that match TRBD1. This CDR3 has 17 amino acids. Germline CDR1 reads SNHLY; CDR2 reads FYNNEI. J lost 2 bases, V lost 8 bases, and 14 bases had no gene match. CDR3 residues: CASWGRGRIIAYNEQFF. CDR3 sequence (DNA): TGTGCCAGCTGGGGCAGGGGGCGCATCATTGCCTACAATGAGCAGTTCTTC.